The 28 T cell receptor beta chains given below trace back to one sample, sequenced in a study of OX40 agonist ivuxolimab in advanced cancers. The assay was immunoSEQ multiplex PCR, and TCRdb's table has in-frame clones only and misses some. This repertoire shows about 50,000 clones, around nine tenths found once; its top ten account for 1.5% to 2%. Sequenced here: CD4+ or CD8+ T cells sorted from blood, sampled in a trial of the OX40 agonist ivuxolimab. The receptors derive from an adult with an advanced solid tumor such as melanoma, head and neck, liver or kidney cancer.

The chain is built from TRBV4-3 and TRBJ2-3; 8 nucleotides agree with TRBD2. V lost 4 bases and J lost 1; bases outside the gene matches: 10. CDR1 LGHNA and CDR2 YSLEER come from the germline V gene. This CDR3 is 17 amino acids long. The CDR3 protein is CASSPTPGRGGTDTQYF. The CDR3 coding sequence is TGCGCCAGCAGCCCCACCCCGGGGCGGGGGGGCACAGATACGCAGTATTTT.

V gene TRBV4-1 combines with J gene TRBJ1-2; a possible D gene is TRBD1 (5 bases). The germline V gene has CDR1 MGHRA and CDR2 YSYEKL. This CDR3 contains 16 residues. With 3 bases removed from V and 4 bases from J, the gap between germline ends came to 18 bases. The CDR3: CASSQDLNRPSYGYTF. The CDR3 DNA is TGCGCCAGCAGCCAGGATCTTAACAGGCCCTCCTATGGCTACACCTTC.

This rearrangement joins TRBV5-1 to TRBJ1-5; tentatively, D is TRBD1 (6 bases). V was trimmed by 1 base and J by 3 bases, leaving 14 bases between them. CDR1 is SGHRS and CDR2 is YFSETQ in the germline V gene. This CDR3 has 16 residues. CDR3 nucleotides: TGCGCCAGCAGCTTGCTGCCAGGGGTGAACAATCAGCCCCAGCATTTT. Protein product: CASSLLPGVNNQPQHF.

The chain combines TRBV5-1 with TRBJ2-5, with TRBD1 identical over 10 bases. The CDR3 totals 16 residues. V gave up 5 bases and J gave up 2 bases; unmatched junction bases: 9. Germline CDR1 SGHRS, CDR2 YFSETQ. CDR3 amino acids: CASSAGTGVGQETQYF. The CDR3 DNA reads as TGCGCCAGCAGTGCCGGGACAGGGGTAGGGCAAGAGACCCAGTACTTC. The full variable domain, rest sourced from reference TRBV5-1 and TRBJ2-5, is KAGVTQTPRYLIKTRGQQVTLSCSPISGHRSVSWYQQTPGQGLQFLFEYFSETQRNKGNFPGRFSGRQFSNSRSEMNVSTLELGDSALYLCASSAGTGVGQETQYFGPGTRLLVL.

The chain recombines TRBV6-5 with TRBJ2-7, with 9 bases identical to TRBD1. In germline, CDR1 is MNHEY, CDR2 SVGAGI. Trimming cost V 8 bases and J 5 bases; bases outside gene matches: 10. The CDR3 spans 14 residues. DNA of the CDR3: TGTGCCAGCCGAGCCGGGGACAGGGATCACGAGCAGTACTTC. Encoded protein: CASRAGDRDHEQYF.

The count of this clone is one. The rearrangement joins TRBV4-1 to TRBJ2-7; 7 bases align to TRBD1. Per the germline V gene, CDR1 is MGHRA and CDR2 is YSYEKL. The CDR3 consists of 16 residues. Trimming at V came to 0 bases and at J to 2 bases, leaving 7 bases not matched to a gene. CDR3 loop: CASSQETRDSTYEQYF. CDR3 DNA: TGCGCCAGCAGCCAAGAAACAAGGGACAGTACCTACGAGCAGTACTTC.

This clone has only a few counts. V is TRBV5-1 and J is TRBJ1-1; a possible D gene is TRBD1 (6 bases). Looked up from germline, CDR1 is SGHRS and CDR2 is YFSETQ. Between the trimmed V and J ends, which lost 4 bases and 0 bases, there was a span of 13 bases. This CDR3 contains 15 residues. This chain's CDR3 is CASSPQTGMNTEAFF. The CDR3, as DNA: TGCGCCAGCAGCCCTCAGACAGGCATGAACACTGAAGCTTTCTTT.

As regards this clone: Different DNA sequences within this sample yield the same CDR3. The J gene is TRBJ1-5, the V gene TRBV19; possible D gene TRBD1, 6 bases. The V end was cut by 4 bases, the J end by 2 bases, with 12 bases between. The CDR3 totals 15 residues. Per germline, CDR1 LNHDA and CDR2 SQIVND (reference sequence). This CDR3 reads CASSTLQGGNQPQHF. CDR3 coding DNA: TGTGCCAGTAGTACCTTACAGGGAGGCAATCAGCCCCAGCATTTT.

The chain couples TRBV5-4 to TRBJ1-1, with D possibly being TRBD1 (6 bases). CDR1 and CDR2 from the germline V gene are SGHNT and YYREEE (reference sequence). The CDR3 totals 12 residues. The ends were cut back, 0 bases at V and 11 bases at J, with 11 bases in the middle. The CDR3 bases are TGTGCCAGCAGCTTGGCGGACAGTTCGGCTTTCTTT. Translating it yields CASSLADSSAFF.

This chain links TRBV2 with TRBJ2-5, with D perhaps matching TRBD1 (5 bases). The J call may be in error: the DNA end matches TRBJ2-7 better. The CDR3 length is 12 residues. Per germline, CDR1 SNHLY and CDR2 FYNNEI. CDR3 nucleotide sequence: TGTGCCAGCAGAGGGGACTCCTACGAGCAGTACTTC. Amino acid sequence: CASRGDSYEQYF.

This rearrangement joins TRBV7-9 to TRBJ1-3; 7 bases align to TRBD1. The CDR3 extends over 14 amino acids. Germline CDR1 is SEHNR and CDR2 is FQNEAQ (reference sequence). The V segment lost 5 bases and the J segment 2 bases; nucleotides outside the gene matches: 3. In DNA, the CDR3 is TGTGCCAGCAGCCAGGGGGTTGCTGGAAACACCATATATTTT. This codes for CASSQGVAGNTIYF.

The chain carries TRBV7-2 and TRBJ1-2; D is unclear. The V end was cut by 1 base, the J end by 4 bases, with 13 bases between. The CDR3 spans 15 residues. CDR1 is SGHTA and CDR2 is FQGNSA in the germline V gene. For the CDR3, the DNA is TGTGCCAGCAGCTTAGGCCAGGCTATAGGCTATGGCTACACCTTC. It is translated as CASSLGQAIGYGYTF.

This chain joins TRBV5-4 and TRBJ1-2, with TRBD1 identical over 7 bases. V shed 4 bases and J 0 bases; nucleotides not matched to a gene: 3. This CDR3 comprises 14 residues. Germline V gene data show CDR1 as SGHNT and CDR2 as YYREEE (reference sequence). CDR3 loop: CASSRQGANYGYTF. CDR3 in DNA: TGTGCCAGCAGCCGACAGGGAGCTAACTATGGCTACACCTTC.

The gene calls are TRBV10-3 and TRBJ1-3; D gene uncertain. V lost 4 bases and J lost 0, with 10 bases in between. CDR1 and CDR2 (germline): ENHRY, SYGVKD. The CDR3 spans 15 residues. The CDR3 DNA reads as TGTGCCATCAGTGTGAAAAGAGGCTCTGGAAACACCATATATTTT. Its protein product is CAISVKRGSGNTIYF.

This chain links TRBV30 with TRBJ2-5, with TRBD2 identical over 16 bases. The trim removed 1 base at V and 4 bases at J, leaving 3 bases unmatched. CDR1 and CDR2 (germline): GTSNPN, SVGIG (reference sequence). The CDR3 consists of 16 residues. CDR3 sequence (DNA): TGTGCCTGGAGTGGGGGACTAGCGGGAGGGGGAGAGACCCAGTACTTC. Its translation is CAWSGGLAGGGETQYF.

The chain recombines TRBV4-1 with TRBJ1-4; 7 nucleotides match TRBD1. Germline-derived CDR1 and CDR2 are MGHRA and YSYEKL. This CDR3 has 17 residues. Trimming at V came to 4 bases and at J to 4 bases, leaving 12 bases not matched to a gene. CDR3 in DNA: TGCGCCAGCAGCCCACGTGGCCCGGCAGGGGGTAATGAAAAACTGTTTTTT. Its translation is CASSPRGPAGGNEKLFF.

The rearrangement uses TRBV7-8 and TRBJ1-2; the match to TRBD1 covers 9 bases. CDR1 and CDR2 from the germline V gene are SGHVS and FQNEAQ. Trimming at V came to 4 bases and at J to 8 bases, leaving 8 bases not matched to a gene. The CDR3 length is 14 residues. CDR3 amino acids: CASSSSDRGGGYTF. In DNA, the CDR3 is TGTGCCAGCAGCTCTTCGGACAGGGGTGGCGGCTACACCTTC.

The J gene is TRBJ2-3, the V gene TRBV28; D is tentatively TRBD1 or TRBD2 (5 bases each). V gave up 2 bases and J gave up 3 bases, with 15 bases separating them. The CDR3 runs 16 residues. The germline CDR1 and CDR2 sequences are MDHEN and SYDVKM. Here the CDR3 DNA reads TGTGCCAGCAGTTTAGGGTATAGGGGAGTAACAGATACGCAGTATTTT. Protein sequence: CASSLGYRGVTDTQYF.

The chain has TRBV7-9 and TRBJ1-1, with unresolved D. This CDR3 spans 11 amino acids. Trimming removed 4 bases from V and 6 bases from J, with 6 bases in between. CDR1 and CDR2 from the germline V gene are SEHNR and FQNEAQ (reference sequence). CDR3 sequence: CASSSVAEAFF. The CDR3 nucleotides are TGTGCCAGCAGCTCCGTAGCTGAAGCTTTCTTT. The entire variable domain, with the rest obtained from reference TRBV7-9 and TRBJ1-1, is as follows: DTGVSQNPRHKITKRGQNVTFRCDPISEHNRLYWYRQTLGQGPEFLTYFQNEAQLEKSRLLSDRFSAERPKGSFSTLEIQRTEQGDSAMYLCASSSVAEAFFGQGTRLTVV.

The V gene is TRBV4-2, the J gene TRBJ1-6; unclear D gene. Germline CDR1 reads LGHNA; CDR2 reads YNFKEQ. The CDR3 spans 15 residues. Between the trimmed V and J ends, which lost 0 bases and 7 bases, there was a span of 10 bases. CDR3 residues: CASSQERQSNSPLHF. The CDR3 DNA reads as TGTGCCAGCAGCCAAGAGAGGCAGTCGAATTCACCCCTCCACTTT.

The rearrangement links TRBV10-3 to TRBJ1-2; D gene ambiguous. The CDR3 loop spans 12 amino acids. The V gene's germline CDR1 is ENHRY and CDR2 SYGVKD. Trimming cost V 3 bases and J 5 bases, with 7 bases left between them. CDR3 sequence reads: CAISDSGYGYTF. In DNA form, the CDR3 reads TGTGCCATCAGTGATAGCGGATATGGCTACACCTTC.

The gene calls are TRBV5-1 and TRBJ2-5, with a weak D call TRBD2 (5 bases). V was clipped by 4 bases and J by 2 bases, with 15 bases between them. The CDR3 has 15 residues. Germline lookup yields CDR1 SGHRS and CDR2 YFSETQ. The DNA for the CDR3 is TGCGCCAGCAGCACCCGTCTGGGAGATCAAGAGACCCAGTACTTC. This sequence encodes CASSTRLGDQETQYF.

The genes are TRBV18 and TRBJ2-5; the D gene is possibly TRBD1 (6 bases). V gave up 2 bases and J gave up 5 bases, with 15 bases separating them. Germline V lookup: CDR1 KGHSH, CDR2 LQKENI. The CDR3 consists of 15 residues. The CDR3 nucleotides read TGTGCCAGCTCACCAGTATCCCAGGGGAAGGAGACCCAGTACTTC. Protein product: CASSPVSQGKETQYF.

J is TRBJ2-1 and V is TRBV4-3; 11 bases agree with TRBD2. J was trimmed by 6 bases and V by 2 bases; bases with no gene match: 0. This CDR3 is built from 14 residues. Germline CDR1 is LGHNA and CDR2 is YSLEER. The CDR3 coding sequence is TGCGCCAGCAGCCAACTAGCGGGGGGCAATGAGCAGTTCTTC. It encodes CASSQLAGGNEQFF.

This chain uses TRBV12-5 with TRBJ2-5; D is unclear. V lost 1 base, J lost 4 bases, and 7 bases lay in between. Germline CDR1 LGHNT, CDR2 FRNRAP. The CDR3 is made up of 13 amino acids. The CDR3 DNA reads TGTGCTAGTGGTTTGGCCACCGGAGAGACCCAGTACTTC. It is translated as CASGLATGETQYF.

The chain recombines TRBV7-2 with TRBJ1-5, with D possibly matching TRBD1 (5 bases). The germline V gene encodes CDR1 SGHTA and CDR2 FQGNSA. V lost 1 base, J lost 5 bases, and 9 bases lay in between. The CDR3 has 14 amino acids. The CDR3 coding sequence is TGTGCCAGCAGCTTAGTTGGGGCTGATCAGCCCCAGCATTTT. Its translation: CASSLVGADQPQHF.

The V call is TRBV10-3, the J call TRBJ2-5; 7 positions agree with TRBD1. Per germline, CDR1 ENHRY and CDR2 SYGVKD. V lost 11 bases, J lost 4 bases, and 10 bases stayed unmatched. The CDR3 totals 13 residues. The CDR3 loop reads CAARPGGAETQYF. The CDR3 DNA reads TGTGCCGCCAGACCAGGGGGAGCAGAGACCCAGTACTTC.

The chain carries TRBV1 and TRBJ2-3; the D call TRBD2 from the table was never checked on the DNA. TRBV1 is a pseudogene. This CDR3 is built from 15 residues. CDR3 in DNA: TGCACCAGCAGCCAAGTTAGCGGGAAAACAGATACGCAGTATTTT. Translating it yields CTSSQVSGKTDTQYF.